These 27 T cell receptor beta chains originate from one sample sequenced in a study of cytomegalovirus exposure and HLA in healthy donors (dated by TCRdb to about 2017). Libraries were prepared through the immunoSEQ multiplex PCR assay. For the multiplex PCR, a mixture combining 60 forward primers for TCR Vbeta segments and 13 reverse primers for TCR Jbeta segments was used. TCRdb mirrors the immuneACCESS table, restricted to in-frame sequences. Some clones are absent from its copies; in checked studies, under half trace to an unresolved V gene, and the reason for the others is unknown. In all, the sample holds roughly 81,000 clones, and about 80% of those were seen once. In total, the top ten clones hold roughly 2.5% of the sample. Sequenced sample: PBMCs. The receptors stem from a man aged 25-40 years in good health and CMV-seronegative.

The chain carries TRBV6-5 and TRBJ2-7; a possible D gene is TRBD1 (6 bases). V lost 6 bases to trimming and J lost 6 bases, with 15 bases between them. In germline, CDR1 is MNHEY, CDR2 SVGAGI. The CDR3 has 13 residues. The CDR3 region has the DNA TGTGCCAGCAGGAAGGACAGTTTGGGCGAGCAGTACTTC. It encodes CASRKDSLGEQYF.

This clone was detected once. The chain recombines TRBV7-2 with TRBJ1-1, with D unresolved. From germline, CDR1 is SGHTA and CDR2 FQGNSA. The CDR3 has 16 residues. The V end was cut by 1 base, the J end by 0 bases, with 12 bases between. CDR3 nucleotide sequence: TGTGCCAGCAGCTTAGTCGGGTTGACCGTGAACACTGAAGCTTTCTTT. Protein: CASSLVGLTVNTEAFF.

V gene TRBV6-6 combines with J gene TRBJ2-3; maybe TRBD1 (6 bases). CDR1 is MNHNY and CDR2 is SVGAGI in the germline V gene (reference sequence). Trimming removed 8 bases from V and 3 bases from J, with 12 bases in between. This CDR3 comprises 13 residues. The CDR3, as DNA: TGTGCCAGCGAACAGGGTGTTACAGATACGCAGTATTTT. This gives the protein CASEQGVTDTQYF.

The chain's CDR3 is CASSIAGDAAYEQYF. The CDR3 DNA is TGTGCCAGTAGTATAGCGGGAGATGCGGCCTACGAGCAGTACTTC. The chain links TRBV19 to TRBJ2-7; weak D call: TRBD2 (6 bases). V was pared by 1 base and J by 2 bases, with 12 bases between. This CDR3 contains 15 residues. Germline values: CDR1 LNHDA, CDR2 SQIVND (reference sequence).

The V call is TRBV6-1, the J call TRBJ1-2; perhaps TRBD1 as D (5 bases). V lost 8 bases to trimming and J lost 4 bases, with 20 bases between them. The germline gives CDR1 MNHNS, CDR2 SASEGT. The CDR3 is made up of 15 amino acids. CDR3 coding DNA: TGTGCCAGCGGCATCGTGGACACCGGACGCTATGGCTACACCTTC. Its translation: CASGIVDTGRYGYTF.

The chain carries TRBV7-9 and TRBJ1-5; 9 nucleotides agree with TRBD1. Germline V gene data show CDR1 as SEHNR and CDR2 as FQNEAQ (reference sequence). Trimming cost V 4 bases and J 6 bases; bases outside gene matches: 4. This CDR3 is 14 amino acids long. CDR3 DNA sequence: TGTGCCAGCAGCTCAGGACAGGGGACTCAGCCCCAGCATTTT. Translated: CASSSGQGTQPQHF.

This clone has a single count. The chain recombines TRBV29-1 with TRBJ2-7, with 11 positions matching TRBD2. This CDR3 is built from 13 residues. The trim removed 7 bases at V and 2 bases at J, leaving 4 bases unmatched. Germline V CDR1 and CDR2: SQVTM, ANQGSEA. The CDR3 bases are TGCAGCGGCAGACTAGCGGGGACCTACGAGCAGTACTTC. Encoded protein: CSGRLAGTYEQYF.

This clone occurred a few times. The V and J genes are TRBV4-1 and TRBJ2-1; a possible D gene is TRBD2 (6 bases). V lost 1 base, J lost 9 bases, and 16 bases lay in between. Germline V gene lookup returns CDR1 MGHRA and CDR2 YSYEKL. There are 15 residues in the CDR3. The CDR3 DNA is TGCGCCAGCAGCCAAGCGGGGGTTAGTATCGGTGAGCAGTTCTTC. It translates to CASSQAGVSIGEQFF.

This CDR3 is CASSPQAGRLGEQYF. In nucleotides, the CDR3 is TGTGCCAGCAGTCCCCAAGCGGGACGGCTGGGGGAGCAGTACTTC. The chain joins TRBV6-1 to TRBJ2-5; the match to TRBD2 covers 7 bases. CDR1 is MNHNS and CDR2 is SASEGT in the germline V gene. Trimming removed 5 bases from V and 11 bases from J; junction bases left unmatched: 17. The CDR3 covers 15 residues.

The chain links TRBV23-1 to TRBJ2-1; D gene uncertain. TRBV23-1 is annotated as an ORF whose role is uncertain. This CDR3 region has 8 residues. V lost 11 bases, J lost 7 bases, and 3 bases lay in between. The CDR3: CASNEQFF. The CDR3 bases are TGCGCCTCTAATGAGCAGTTCTTC.

The chain employs TRBV19 and TRBJ2-1; 9 positions match TRBD1. Unmatched junction bases numbered 5, after V lost 5 bases and J lost 9 bases. The CDR3 runs to 13 residues. Germline V gene sequence: CDR1 LNHDA, CDR2 SQIVND (reference sequence). The CDR3 DNA reads as TGTGCCAGTAGTTTTGGACAGGGGACTGAGCAGTTCTTC. It specifies CASSFGQGTEQFF.

The chain combines TRBV6-6 with TRBJ2-3, with 8 bases lining up with TRBD2. The CDR3 extends over 15 amino acids. The V gene's germline CDR1 is MNHNY and CDR2 SVGAGI (reference sequence). V gave up 2 bases and J gave up 2 bases; unmatched junction bases: 3. The CDR3 protein is CASSYGAGDTDTQYF. Written as DNA, the CDR3 is TGTGCCAGCAGTTACGGAGCGGGGGACACAGATACGCAGTATTTT.

The CDR3 protein is CASSLSDTYEQYF. The CDR3, as DNA: TGTGCCAGCAGCTTAAGTGACACCTACGAGCAGTACTTC. The chain is built from TRBV7-9 and TRBJ2-7; D unresolved. Trimming stripped 2 bases from V and 2 bases from J, with 7 bases between. This CDR3 has 13 residues. The germline gives CDR1 SEHNR, CDR2 FQNEAQ (reference sequence).

This clone was seen a single time. This sequence joins TRBV21-1 and TRBJ1-1; the table's D call TRBD1 went unverified against the DNA. TRBV21-1 counts as a pseudogene. The CDR3 consists of 15 residues. The CDR3 DNA follows: TGTGCCAGCAGCAAAGCTAACACGGGACAGGATGAAGCTTTCTTT. This encodes CASSKANTGQDEAFF.

The genes are TRBV28 and TRBJ2-1; D unresolved. This CDR3 has 16 residues. V was shortened by 1 base and J by 9 bases, with 19 bases between the two germline ends. Germline CDR1 reads MDHEN; CDR2 reads SYDVKM. The CDR3: CASSLYGRQVGSEQFF. The CDR3 DNA is TGTGCCAGCAGTTTATACGGCAGGCAAGTGGGCAGTGAGCAGTTCTTC.

This clone was observed a handful of times. This sequence joins TRBV5-1 and TRBJ2-7, with 7 bases fitting TRBD2. J was trimmed by 7 bases and V by 0 bases; bases with no gene match: 10. Germline-derived CDR1 and CDR2 are SGHRS and YFSETQ. The CDR3 is made up of 15 amino acids. CDR3 sequence (DNA): TGCGCCAGCAGCTTGGATGGGAGGGGTCGGGGGGAGCAGTACTTC. Protein product: CASSLDGRGRGEQYF.

This clone was detected only a few times. J is TRBJ1-5 and V is TRBV28, with TRBD1 identical over 8 bases. Looked up from germline, CDR1 is MDHEN and CDR2 is SYDVKM. The V and J ends lost 8 bases and 6 bases, in that order; junction bases with no gene match: 9. CDR3 length equals 14 residues. The DNA for the CDR3 is TGTGCCAGCGGGACGACAGGGGAGGTTCAGCCCCAGCATTTT. As protein: CASGTTGEVQPQHF.

This clone was observed a handful of times. The chain combines TRBV10-2 with TRBJ2-5, with 11 positions matching TRBD2. J was trimmed by 6 bases and V by 6 bases; bases with no gene match: 6. The germline gives CDR1 WSHSY, CDR2 SAAADI. The CDR3 length is 14 residues. The CDR3 here is CASSLAGGGKTQYF. The CDR3 nucleotides read TGCGCCAGCAGCTTAGCGGGAGGGGGTAAGACCCAGTACTTC.

V gene TRBV30 combines with J gene TRBJ1-4; D remains unclear. Trimming took off 1 base at V and 8 bases at J, with 11 bases between the two ends. From germline, CDR1 is GTSNPN and CDR2 SVGIG (reference sequence). The CDR3 has 13 amino acids. CDR3 protein: CAWSARLREKLFF. The CDR3 nucleotides read TGTGCCTGGAGTGCCCGATTGAGGGAAAAACTGTTTTTT.

This rearrangement joins TRBV5-8 to TRBJ2-7; D gene uncertain. The CDR3 extends over 13 amino acids. Germline CDR1 is SGHTS and CDR2 is YDEGEE. V was cut by 4 bases and J by 2 bases, with 10 bases left in between. The CDR3 spells CASSLNSAYEQYF. As DNA, the CDR3 is TGTGCCAGCAGCCTGAACTCTGCCTACGAGCAGTACTTC.

To note about this clone: One end of the junction varies from germline; a read error may be responsible. The V and J genes are TRBV30 and TRBJ1-2; 7 nucleotides match TRBD1. Germline lookup yields CDR1 GTSNPN and CDR2 SVGIG (reference sequence). CDR3 length: 11 amino acids. The CDR3 coding sequence is TGTGCCTGGAGGACAGGGAATGGCTACCCCTTC. Residues: CAWRTGNGYPF.

The chain has TRBV7-3 and TRBJ1-1; 7 bases line up with TRBD1. Germline V gene lookup returns CDR1 SGHTA and CDR2 FQGTGA. The CDR3 extends over 13 amino acids. J was trimmed by 4 bases and V by 5 bases; bases with no gene match: 4. CDR3 amino acids: CASSRGRGTEAFF. The CDR3 nucleotides are TGTGCCAGCAGCAGGGGGCGAGGCACTGAAGCTTTCTTT.

The genes are TRBV4-3 and TRBJ1-2; D is unclear. The CDR3 consists of 14 residues. CDR1 and CDR2 (germline): LGHNA, YSLEER. V lost 0 bases and J lost 0, with 5 bases in between. In DNA form, the CDR3 reads TGCGCCAGCAGCCAAGAGGGAGCTAACTATGGCTACACCTTC. It yields the protein CASSQEGANYGYTF.

The genes are TRBV6-5 and TRBJ1-1, with TRBD1 matching over 8 bases. CDR3 size: 14 residues. Germline V gives CDR1 MNHEY, CDR2 SVGAGI. Trimming removed 2 bases from V and 7 bases from J; junction bases left unmatched: 6. CDR3 region: CASSYLGQGLEAFF. CDR3 DNA: TGTGCCAGCAGTTACCTAGGACAGGGCCTTGAAGCTTTCTTT.

V gene TRBV10-3 combines with J gene TRBJ1-1, with 10 nucleotides matching TRBD1. The CDR3 consists of 16 residues. Losses at the gene ends were 4 bases for V and 7 bases for J; bases not matched to a gene: 12. The germline V gene has CDR1 ENHRY and CDR2 SYGVKD. Here the CDR3 reads CAISGGLGTGDFEAFF. The CDR3 DNA reads TGTGCCATCAGTGGAGGGCTCGGGACAGGGGACTTTGAAGCTTTCTTT.

The CDR3: CASSEGLPHGYTF. DNA for the CDR3: TGTGCCAGCAGTGAAGGGCTCCCCCATGGCTACACCTTC. The V gene is TRBV25-1, the J gene TRBJ1-2; no definite D call. There are 13 residues in the CDR3. Per germline, CDR1 MGHDK and CDR2 SYGVNS. The V end was cut by 2 bases, the J end by 6 bases, with 10 bases between.

This clone appeared a few times. V is TRBV5-3 and J is TRBJ2-3; D remains ambiguous. TRBV5-3 qualifies as an ORF whose function is uncertain. V dropped 4 bases and J dropped 0 bases, with 3 bases sitting between them. The CDR3 is 12 amino acids. The CDR3 protein is CARSPSTDTQYF. Written as DNA, the CDR3 is TGTGCCAGAAGCCCTAGCACAGATACGCAGTATTTT.